This TCR beta chain comes out of a study of blood T cell repertoires in COVID-19 (dated by TCRdb to 2018 to 2020). About the study as a whole: The collaborator samples originated in the United States, Italy and Spain and spanned the acute and convalescent phases of COVID-19. The prospective study material was composed of cDNA or gDNA derived from T cells, B-cell-depleted T cells, or PBMCs. The sample metadata nearly always contained a de-identified subject ID, COVID-19 status, age in years and sex. Where available, HLA class I and class II types were taken from metadata supplied by the sample provider and were not determined by assay-based typing. The samples were drawn from two sources: the first 160 participants of the ongoing ImmuneRACE study, and fewer than 1,500 subjects contributed by 6 global collaborators. The repertoires were released in a freely available public database intended as a resource for research on the immune response to SARS-CoV-2. Subjects who had been exposed to COVID-19, were actively infected with it, or had recovered from it provided the deeply sampled blood TCRbeta repertoires that made up the dataset.

As to this clone: The antigen it recognizes is unknown. No much larger clonotype is one base removed from it; base qualities were not supplied.

CDR1 and CDR2 (MDHEN, SYDVKM) derive from the germline V gene. Trimming removed 5 bases from V and 9 bases from J; the gene matches leave 12 bases unexplained. From the cysteine up to the phenylalanine, the CDR3 has a length of 16 residues. Only the CDR3 DNA is retained, 48 bases long and in frame from the first base. TCRbeta CDR3 regions were amplified from genomic DNA using the immunoSEQ Assay, a bias-controlled multiplex PCR. Regarding the original processing steps: Within the assay, amplification of reference gene primers was used to estimate how many nucleated cells each sample contained. To quantify the absolute abundance of each unique TCRbeta CDR3 rearrangement, sequence reads were collapsed and filtered. For each sample, productive Simpson clonality was calculated by taking the square root of Simpson's diversity index across productive rearrangements. Here the immuneACCESS table is served through TCRdb, limited to in-frame sequences with V and J called. Missing clones are a known gap in these copies; in checked studies unresolved V genes cover under half, and the rest lacks a known reason. Clone size and the V and J calls come from that table; the DNA yielded D and trimming. A total of about 320,000 clones appear in this sample, about 87% of them only once. The top ten clones comprise around 5% of the sample.

In the prospective study, participants were about 18 to 95 years old, resided in under 30 geographic areas of the United States, and were enrolled through a virtual design. To assign participants to cohorts, the prospective study relied on clinical history that participants themselves reported in a screening survey and a study questionnaire. Recovered participants in ImmuneRACE Cohort 3 were defined by two consecutive negative NP/OP PCR tests, clearance by a healthcare professional, or resolution of symptoms. In the prospective study, mobile phlebotomists collected whole blood, serum and a nasopharyngeal or oropharyngeal swab from each participant. Over a roughly 2-month period, participants in the prospective study had the option of providing additional blood draws and questionnaires. Blood samples from the prospective study were shipped frozen or at room temperature prior to DNA extraction. The investigation overall reported the following: The amount of clinical and demographic metadata varied by source and participant and was provided uncurated.

The rearranged segments are TRBV28 and TRBJ1-6, with 8 junctional bases fitting TRBD1. The TCR sequence derives from a man under 40 who had recovered from COVID-19. Sequencing was carried out using PBMCs or T cells enriched from blood (not recorded which). The encoded CDR3 is CASSPPTGTGGSPLHF. The bases read TGTGCCAGCAGTCCCCCGACCGGGACAGGAGGTTCACCCCTCCACTTT.